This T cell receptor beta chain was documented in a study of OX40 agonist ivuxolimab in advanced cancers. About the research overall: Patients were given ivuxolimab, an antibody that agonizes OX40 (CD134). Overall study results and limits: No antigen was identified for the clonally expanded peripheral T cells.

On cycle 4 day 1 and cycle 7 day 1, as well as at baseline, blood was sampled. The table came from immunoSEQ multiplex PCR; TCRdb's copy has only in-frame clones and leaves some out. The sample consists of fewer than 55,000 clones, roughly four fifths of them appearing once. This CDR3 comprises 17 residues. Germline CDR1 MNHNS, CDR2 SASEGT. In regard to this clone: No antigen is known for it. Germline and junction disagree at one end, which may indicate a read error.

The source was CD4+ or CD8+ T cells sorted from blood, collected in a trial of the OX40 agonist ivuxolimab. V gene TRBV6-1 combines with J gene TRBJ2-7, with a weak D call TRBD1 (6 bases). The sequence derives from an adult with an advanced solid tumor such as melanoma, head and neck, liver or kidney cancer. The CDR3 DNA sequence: TGTGCCATCAGTGATGTCAGGGCAAGAGGGGGCTCCTACGAGCAGTACTTC. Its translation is CAISDVRARGGSYEQYF.